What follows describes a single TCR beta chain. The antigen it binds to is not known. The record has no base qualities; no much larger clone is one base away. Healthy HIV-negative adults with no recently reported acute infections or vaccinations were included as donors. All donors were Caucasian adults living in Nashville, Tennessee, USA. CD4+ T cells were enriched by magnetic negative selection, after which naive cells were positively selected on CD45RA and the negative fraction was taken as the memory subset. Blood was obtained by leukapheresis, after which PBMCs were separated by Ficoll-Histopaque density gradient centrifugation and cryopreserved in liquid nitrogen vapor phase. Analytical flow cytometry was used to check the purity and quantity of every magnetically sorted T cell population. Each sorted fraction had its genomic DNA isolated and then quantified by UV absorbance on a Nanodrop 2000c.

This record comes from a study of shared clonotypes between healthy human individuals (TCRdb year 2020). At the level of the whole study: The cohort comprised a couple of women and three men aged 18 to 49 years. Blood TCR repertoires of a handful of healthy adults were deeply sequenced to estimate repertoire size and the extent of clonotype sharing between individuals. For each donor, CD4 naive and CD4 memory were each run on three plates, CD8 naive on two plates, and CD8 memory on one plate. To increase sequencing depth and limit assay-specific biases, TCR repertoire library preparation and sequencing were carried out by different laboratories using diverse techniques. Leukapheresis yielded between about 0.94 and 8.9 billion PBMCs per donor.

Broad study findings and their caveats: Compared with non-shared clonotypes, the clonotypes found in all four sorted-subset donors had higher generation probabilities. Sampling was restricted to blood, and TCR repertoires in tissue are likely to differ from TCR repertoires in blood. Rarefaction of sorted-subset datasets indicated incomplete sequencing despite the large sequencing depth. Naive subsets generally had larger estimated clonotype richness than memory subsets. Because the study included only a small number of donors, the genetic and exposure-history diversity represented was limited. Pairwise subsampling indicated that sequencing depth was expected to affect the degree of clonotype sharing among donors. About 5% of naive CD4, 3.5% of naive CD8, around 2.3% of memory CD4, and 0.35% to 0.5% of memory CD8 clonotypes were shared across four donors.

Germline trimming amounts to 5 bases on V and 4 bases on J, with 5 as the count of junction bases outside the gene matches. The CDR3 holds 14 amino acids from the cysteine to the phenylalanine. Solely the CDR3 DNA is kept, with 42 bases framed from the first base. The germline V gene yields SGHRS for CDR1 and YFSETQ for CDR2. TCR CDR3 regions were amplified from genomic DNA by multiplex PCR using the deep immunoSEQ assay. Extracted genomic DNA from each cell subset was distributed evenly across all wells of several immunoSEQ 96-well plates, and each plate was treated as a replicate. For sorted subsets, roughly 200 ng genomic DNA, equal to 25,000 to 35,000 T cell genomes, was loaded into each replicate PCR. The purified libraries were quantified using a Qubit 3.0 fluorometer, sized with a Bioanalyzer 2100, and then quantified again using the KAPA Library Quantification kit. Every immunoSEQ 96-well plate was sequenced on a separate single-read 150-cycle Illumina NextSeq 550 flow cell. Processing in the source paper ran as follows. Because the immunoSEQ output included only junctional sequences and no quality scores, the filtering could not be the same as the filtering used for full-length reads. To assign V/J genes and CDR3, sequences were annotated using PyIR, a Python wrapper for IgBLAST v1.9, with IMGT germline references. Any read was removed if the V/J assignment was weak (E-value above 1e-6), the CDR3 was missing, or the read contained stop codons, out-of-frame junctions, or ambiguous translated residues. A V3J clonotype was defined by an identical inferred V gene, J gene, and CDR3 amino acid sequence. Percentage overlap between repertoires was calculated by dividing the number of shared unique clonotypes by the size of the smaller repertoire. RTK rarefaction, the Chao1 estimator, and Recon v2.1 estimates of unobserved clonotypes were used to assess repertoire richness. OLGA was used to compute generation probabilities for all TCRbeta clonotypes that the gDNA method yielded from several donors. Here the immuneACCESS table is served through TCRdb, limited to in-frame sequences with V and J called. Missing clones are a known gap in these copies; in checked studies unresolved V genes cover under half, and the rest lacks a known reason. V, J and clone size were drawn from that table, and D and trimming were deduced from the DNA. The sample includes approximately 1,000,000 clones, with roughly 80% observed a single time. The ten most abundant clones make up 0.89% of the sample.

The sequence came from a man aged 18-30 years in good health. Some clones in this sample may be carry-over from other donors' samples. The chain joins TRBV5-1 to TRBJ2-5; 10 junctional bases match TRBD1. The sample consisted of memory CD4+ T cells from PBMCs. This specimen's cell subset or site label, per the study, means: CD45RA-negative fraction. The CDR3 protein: CASRGWTGGETQYF. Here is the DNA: TGCGCCAGCAGGGGATGGACAGGGGGAGAGACCCAGTACTTC.